The 17 T cell receptor beta chains reported below all come from one sample, sequenced in a study of blood T cell repertoires in COVID-19. Profiled with immunoSEQ multiplex PCR; TCRdb holds only in-frame clones, not every one. The sample includes some 150,000 clones, 75% to 85% seen only once; the top ten take around 0.62%. The sample comprised peripheral blood. The receptors here all came from a man in his fifties or sixties with acute or convalescent COVID-19.

The chain is built from TRBV19 and TRBJ2-5, with D tentatively TRBD1 (5 bases). Deletions cut 3 bases from V and 4 bases from J, with 15 bases between. CDR3 length: 15 amino acids. Germline V CDR1 and CDR2: LNHDA, SQIVND (reference sequence). The CDR3, as DNA: TGTGCCAGTAGTATTGGTCAGGGAACTGCAGAGACCCAGTACTTC. This gives the protein CASSIGQGTAETQYF.

The chain is built from TRBV11-3 and TRBJ2-7, with 7 bases fitting TRBD1. Trimming at V came to 5 bases and at J to 5 bases, leaving 9 bases not matched to a gene. CDR1 and CDR2 (germline): SGHNT, YENEEA. The CDR3 contains 14 residues. The CDR3 protein is CASSPNRGSNEQYF. Here the CDR3 DNA reads TGTGCCAGCAGCCCAAACAGGGGCAGTAACGAGCAGTACTTC.

The V gene is TRBV6-5, the J gene TRBJ1-2; D remains unclear. The CDR3 contains 11 residues. Germline V CDR1 and CDR2: MNHEY, SVGAGI. V gave up 6 bases and J gave up 1 base, with 3 bases separating them. CDR3 coding DNA: TGTGCCAGCAGCAATAACTATGGCTACACCTTC. Translating gives CASSNNYGYTF.

This chain joins TRBV9 and TRBJ2-6; D remains unclear. The length of the CDR3 is 12 residues. Trimming took off 0 bases at V and 12 bases at J, with 7 bases between the two ends. The germline gives CDR1 SGDLS, CDR2 YYNGEE. CDR3 nucleotides: TGTGCCAGCAGCGTAGATATCGGCGTCCTGACTTTC. This translates into CASSVDIGVLTF.

In this sample, this clone turned up a few times. The rearrangement joins TRBV10-3 to TRBJ2-3; D possibly corresponds to TRBD1 (6 bases). CDR1 ENHRY and CDR2 SYGVKD come from the germline V gene. The CDR3 contains 13 residues. Trimming removed 3 bases from V and 3 bases from J, with 7 bases in between. As DNA, the CDR3 is TGTGCCATCAGTGACAGGGGAACAGATACGCAGTATTTT. Its translation is CAISDRGTDTQYF.

This chain joins TRBV12-3 or TRBV12-4 and TRBJ1-5; D is ambiguous. The CDR3 covers 13 residues. V lost 6 bases and J lost 3, with 9 bases in between. The DNA for the CDR3 is TGTGCCAGCAGGGGCCAGATCAATCAGCCCCAGCATTTT. This codes for CASRGQINQPQHF.

The chain is built from TRBV23-1 and TRBJ2-3, with D perhaps matching TRBD1 (6 bases). TRBV23-1 is labeled an ORF, and its function is uncertain. The CDR3 loop spans 15 amino acids. V was trimmed by 3 bases and J by 2 bases, leaving 12 bases between them. CDR3 residues: CASSHGHRDTDTQYF. The CDR3 nucleotides read TGCGCCAGCAGTCATGGTCACAGGGACACAGATACGCAGTATTTT.

This clone was seen only once. The chain couples TRBV19 to TRBJ2-7; D might be TRBD1 (5 bases). V lost 5 bases to trimming and J lost 2 bases, with 19 bases between them. Per the germline V gene, CDR1 is LNHDA and CDR2 is SQIVND (reference sequence). The CDR3 sequence is 16 residues long. In DNA form, the CDR3 reads TGTGCCAGTAGTGTCCGCACAACAGGTAGCCCCTACGAGCAGTACTTC. Translating it yields CASSVRTTGSPYEQYF.

V and J are TRBV5-4 and TRBJ2-3; 8 bases agree with TRBD2. This CDR3 has 16 residues. CDR1 and CDR2 (germline): SGHNT, YYREEE (reference sequence). Trimming took 4 bases from V and 2 from J; bases not matched to a gene: 9. In DNA, the CDR3 is TGTGCCAGCAGCCACAGGTCGGGGGGGTTCACAGATACGCAGTATTTT. This translates into CASSHRSGGFTDTQYF.

This clone occurred a few times. The rearrangement uses TRBV11-2 and TRBJ1-2; a weak D match, TRBD1 (6 bases). Between the trimmed V and J ends, which lost 6 bases and 4 bases, there was a span of 12 bases. CDR3 length: 13 amino acids. Germline assignment: CDR1 SGHAT and CDR2 FQNNGV. As DNA, the CDR3 is TGTGCCAGCAGTTCCAGGGGACGCTATGGCTACACCTTC. Translation: CASSSRGRYGYTF.

CDR3 sequence reads: CASSQDLGNTEAFF. The CDR3 region has the DNA TGTGCCAGCAGCCAAGATCTAGGAAACACTGAAGCTTTCTTT. The V and J genes are TRBV3-1 (or the pseudogene TRBV3-2) and TRBJ1-1; no firm D call. The CDR3 loop spans 14 amino acids. V was shortened by 0 bases and J by 2 bases, with 7 bases between the two germline ends. In germline, CDR1 is LGHDT, CDR2 YNNKEL (reference sequence).

This chain uses TRBV2 with TRBJ2-7; TRBD1 aligns across 7 bases. The CDR3 length is 14 residues. V dropped 7 bases and J dropped 0; count of bases not matched to a gene: 6. The V gene's germline CDR1 is SNHLY and CDR2 FYNNEI. Here the CDR3 DNA reads TGTGCCAGCAATCCGGACAGGAGCTCCTACGAGCAGTACTTC. Amino acid sequence: CASNPDRSSYEQYF.

In this sample, this clone turned up a few times. V usage is TRBV12-3 or TRBV12-4 and J usage is TRBJ1-5, with D unresolved. The V end lost 1 base, the J end lost 7 bases, and 8 bases lay between the germline ends. This CDR3 spans 13 amino acids. The CDR3 protein is CASSLDQLQPQHF. In DNA form, the CDR3 reads TGTGCCAGCAGTTTAGATCAGTTGCAGCCCCAGCATTTT.

The chain joins TRBV4-1 to TRBJ2-5; D may be TRBD2 (6 bases). The V and J ends lost 1 base and 5 bases respectively, with 20 bases between them. The CDR3 loop spans 17 amino acids. Per the germline V gene, CDR1 is MGHRA and CDR2 is YSYEKL. The CDR3 region is CASSQVPYIGAGETQYF. The DNA of the CDR3 is TGCGCCAGCAGCCAAGTGCCTTATATCGGGGCGGGGGAGACCCAGTACTTC.

The chain recombines TRBV7-3 with TRBJ2-2; D might be TRBD2 (5 bases). The CDR3 runs to 14 residues. Per the germline V gene, CDR1 is SGHTA and CDR2 is FQGTGA. Trimming stripped 8 bases from V and 1 base from J, with 11 bases between. The CDR3 region has the DNA TGTGCCAGCGGGCTCGGGGTGAACACCGGGGAGCTGTTTTTT. The encoded protein is CASGLGVNTGELFF.

The chain has TRBV7-2 and TRBJ2-4, with a tentative D call TRBD2 (5 bases). This CDR3 has 15 amino acids. Germline V gives CDR1 SGHTA, CDR2 FQGNSA. V was clipped by 5 bases and J by 0 bases, with 11 bases between them. CDR3 sequence (DNA): TGTGCCAGCAGCGTCGGACTTGTAGCCAAAAACATTCAGTACTTC. This translates into CASSVGLVAKNIQYF. Supplemented by reference TRBV7-2 and TRBJ2-4, the full variable domain reads GAGVSQSPSNKVTEKGKDVELRCDPISGHTALYWYRQSLGQGLEFLIYFQGNSAPDKSGLPSDRFSAERTGGSVSTLTIQRTQQEDSAVYLCASSVGLVAKNIQYFGAGTRLSVL.

The chain joins TRBV3-1 (or the pseudogene TRBV3-2) to TRBJ1-2, with 8 positions matching TRBD1. From germline, CDR1 is LGHDT and CDR2 YNNKEL (reference sequence). The V gene end was trimmed by 0 bases and the J gene end by 4 bases; junction bases not matched to a gene: 7. The CDR3 consists of 16 residues. The CDR3 is CASSQDQGAKGYGYTF. In DNA form, the CDR3 reads TGTGCCAGCAGCCAAGACCAGGGGGCGAAGGGCTATGGCTACACCTTC.